What follows describes a single T cell receptor beta chain. Its target is unknown. This PCR relied on a set of 60 Vbeta primers and 13 Jbeta primers. TCRdb keeps only in-frame clones here, not all; method: immunoSEQ multiplex PCR. The sample consists of 130,000 or so clones, around 72% of them appearing once. The sample comes from a study of cytomegalovirus exposure and HLA in healthy donors. Regarding the study as a whole: Later, TCR association rates were found to vary by HLA locus, highest for DRB1 and lowest for HLA-C.

Trimming removed 5 bases from V and 7 bases from J; junction bases left unmatched: 4. The CDR3 extends over 13 amino acids. Germline CDR1 is LGHNA and CDR2 is YNFKEQ. The sample was PBMCs. The chain carries TRBV4-2 and TRBJ2-1, with 8 bases aligning to TRBD2. The sequence derives from a young woman in good health and CMV-seronegative. CDR3 coding DNA: TGTGCCAGCAGCAGACCTAGCGGGAATGAGCAGTTCTTC. Translation gives CASSRPSGNEQFF.